A single sample is the source of the 26 T cell receptor beta chains below, sequenced in a study of T-cell reconstitution after alpha-beta-depleted transplantation in children. Molecular barcoding with unique molecular identifiers was used for the TCRbeta library. One entry per CDR3 protein, called by TCRdb with MiXCR from the PCR reads. The data contain fewer than 750,000 distinct CDR3 sequences, about 21% of them singletons. The input for sequencing was PBMCs, mostly from graft donor cells, taken 360 days after TCRalphabeta/CD19-depleted stem cell transplant. These TCRs come from a boy younger than two who had a stem cell transplant for acute myeloid leukemia, so the T cells may come from the graft donor.

This clonotype has at least ten counts. The chain links TRBV10-3 to TRBJ1-1; a possible D gene is TRBD1 (6 bases). Germline V gene lookup returns CDR1 ENHRY and CDR2 SYGVKD. V dropped 7 bases and J dropped 1 base, with 10 bases sitting between them. The CDR3 length is 13 residues. CDR3 loop: CAITGVRNTEAFF. CDR3 sequence (DNA): TGTGCCATCACAGGGGTGAGGAACACTGAAGCTTTCTTT.

The chain recombines TRBV18 with TRBJ2-5, with 7 bases aligning to TRBD1. The V gene end was trimmed by 2 bases and the J gene end by 3 bases; junction bases not matched to a gene: 6. This CDR3 spans 15 amino acids. CDR1 and CDR2 from the germline V gene are KGHSH and LQKENI. The CDR3 nucleotides are TGTGCCAGCTCACCAGTCGACAGGGATGAAGAGACCCAGTACTTC. This gives the protein CASSPVDRDEETQYF.

This rearrangement joins TRBV10-1 to TRBJ2-5; D possibly corresponds to TRBD1 (5 bases). The CDR3 is made up of 14 amino acids. Germline V gene lookup returns CDR1 WNHNN and CDR2 SYGVQD (reference sequence). V lost 5 bases and J lost 3, with 13 bases in between. The CDR3 DNA is TGCGCCAGCAGTACCTCAGGGTCGGAAGAGACCCAGTACTTC. This gives the protein CASSTSGSEETQYF.

In this sample, this clonotype turned up once. This sequence joins TRBV27 and TRBJ2-2, with 9 bases aligning to TRBD1. V was clipped by 3 bases and J by 0 bases; unmatched bases: 8. The CDR3 spans 18 residues. The germline gives CDR1 MNHEY, CDR2 SMNVEV (reference sequence). CDR3 residues: CASSLAYRGQANTGELFF. CDR3 sequence (DNA): TGTGCCAGCAGTTTGGCATACAGGGGGCAGGCGAACACCGGGGAGCTGTTTTTT.

The chain combines TRBV10-3 with TRBJ2-5; 8 positions match TRBD1. The J segment lost 2 bases and the V segment lost 6 bases, leaving 8 bases of the junction unmatched. Germline values: CDR1 ENHRY, CDR2 SYGVKD. This CDR3 spans 15 amino acids. The CDR3 loop reads CAISPLQGEQETQYF. CDR3 nucleotide sequence: TGTGCCATCAGCCCTTTACAGGGGGAGCAAGAGACCCAGTACTTC.

This clonotype was seen at least ten times. This sequence joins TRBV28 and TRBJ1-3, with 7 bases matching TRBD1. J gave up 2 bases and V 3 bases, and 4 bases lay outside the gene matches. The germline CDR1 and CDR2 sequences are MDHEN and SYDVKM. This CDR3 has 15 residues. This chain's CDR3 is CASSLTGHTGNTIYF. CDR3 nucleotide sequence: TGTGCCAGCAGTTTGACAGGGCACACTGGAAACACCATATATTTT.

This clonotype was found many times. The CDR3 DNA follows: TGCAGCGTCGCTAACTATGGCTACACCTTC. Translation gives CSVANYGYTF. The rearrangement joins TRBV29-1 to TRBJ1-2; no clear D gene. Germline-derived CDR1 and CDR2 are SQVTM and ANQGSEA. This CDR3 has 10 residues. Trimming stripped 6 bases from V and 0 bases from J, with 2 bases between.

The chain links TRBV10-1 to TRBJ2-2, with 10 bases that match TRBD2. Germline CDR1 is WNHNN and CDR2 is SYGVQD (reference sequence). V trimming: 5 bases; J trimming: 3 bases; junction bases outside the gene matches: 6. This CDR3 spans 16 amino acids. Here the CDR3 reads CASSYIAGGDTGELFF. CDR3 DNA sequence: TGCGCCAGCAGTTATATAGCGGGGGGAGACACCGGGGAGCTGTTTTTT.

The rearrangement uses TRBV10-3 and TRBJ2-1; D is undetermined. In germline, CDR1 is ENHRY, CDR2 SYGVKD. The CDR3 covers 16 residues. V lost 2 bases and J 2 bases, leaving 13 bases between the germline ends. The CDR3 DNA reads TGTGCCATCAGTGAGGGTTTTCGGGCTACCTACAATGAGCAGTTCTTC. Translating it yields CAISEGFRATYNEQFF.

In this sample, this clonotype turned up a few times. The rearrangement links TRBV7-2 to TRBJ2-3; D may be TRBD2 (5 bases). Germline assignment: CDR1 SGHTA and CDR2 FQGNSA. Trimming removed 7 bases from V and 2 bases from J, with 13 bases in between. The CDR3 runs 14 residues. CDR3 protein: CASTFGVDTDTQYF. CDR3 coding DNA: TGTGCCAGCACCTTCGGGGTAGACACAGATACGCAGTATTTT.

The gene calls are TRBV19 and TRBJ1-5; D gene unclear. The CDR3 is 16 residues long. Germline V CDR1 and CDR2: LNHDA, SQIVND (reference sequence). V shed 3 bases and J shed 2 bases, with 14 bases lying between them. The CDR3 loop is CASSISRGFGNQPQHF. CDR3 in DNA: TGTGCCAGTAGTATTTCGAGAGGGTTTGGCAATCAGCCCCAGCATTTT.

This clonotype has only a few counts. The chain joins TRBV20-1 to TRBJ2-1; 7 bases align to TRBD1. Trimming took 3 bases from V and 4 from J; bases not matched to a gene: 9. The CDR3 is made up of 15 amino acids. Germline V gene sequence: CDR1 DFQATT, CDR2 SNEGSKA (reference sequence). CDR3 bases: TGCAGTGCTAGTCTCCTCCGGGACAGATACAATGAGCAGTTCTTC. Its protein is CSASLLRDRYNEQFF.

This clonotype was detected only once. The rearrangement links TRBV18 to TRBJ2-5; unclear D gene. The CDR3 is 15 residues long. Germline V gene data show CDR1 as KGHSH and CDR2 as LQKENI. V was trimmed by 3 bases and J by 0 bases, leaving 11 bases between them. DNA for the CDR3: TGTGCCAGCTCACCCATGGTGGTAAACCAAGAGACCCAGTACTTC. As protein: CASSPMVVNQETQYF.

This clonotype was counted only a few times. The chain carries TRBV12-3 or TRBV12-4 and TRBJ1-4; D unresolved. This CDR3 has 14 residues. Trimming took 5 bases from V and 10 from J, leaving 17 bases between them. The CDR3 reads CASSQQARGGKLFF. The CDR3 nucleotides are TGTGCCAGCAGTCAACAAGCCCGGGGTGGAAAACTGTTTTTT.

The CDR3 spells CASSLVIIQTGRVEETQYF. The DNA of the CDR3 is TGTGCCAGCAGCTTAGTAATAATACAAACAGGGCGAGTGGAAGAGACCCAGTACTTC. The rearrangement joins TRBV7-9 to TRBJ2-5, with D tentatively TRBD1 (6 bases). Trimming removed 1 base at V and 3 bases at J, with 24 bases between. The germline gives CDR1 SEHNR, CDR2 FQNEAQ (reference sequence). This CDR3 region has 19 residues. The full variable domain, with the rest looked up from reference TRBV7-9 and TRBJ2-5, is DTGVSQNPRHKITKRGQNVTFRCDPISEHNRLYWYRQTLGQGPEFLTYFQNEAQLEKSRLLSDRFSAERPKGSFSTLEIQRTEQGDSAMYLCASSLVIIQTGRVEETQYFGPGTRLLVL.

This clonotype was seen only once. V is TRBV7-9 and J is TRBJ2-3; TRBD2 agrees at 7 bases. Looked up from germline, CDR1 is SEHNR and CDR2 is FQNEAQ (reference sequence). Trimming at V came to 4 bases and at J to 4 bases, leaving 11 bases not matched to a gene. The CDR3 spans 16 residues. The DNA of the CDR3 is TGTGCCAGCAGCTCCCCCCAGCTTGGACTAGCAGATACGCAGTATTTT. Translation: CASSSPQLGLADTQYF.

The chain recombines TRBV27 with TRBJ2-5, with D possibly TRBD1 on 5 matching bases. V gave up 5 bases and J gave up 2 bases, with 9 bases separating them. CDR1 and CDR2 (germline): MNHEY, SMNVEV (reference sequence). There are 13 residues in the CDR3. CDR3 sequence reads: CASSGATQETQYF. The DNA for the CDR3 is TGTGCCAGCAGTGGGGCTACTCAAGAGACCCAGTACTTC.

This chain uses TRBV27 with TRBJ2-1, with D perhaps matching TRBD2 (6 bases). The CDR3 covers 14 residues. With 11 bases removed from V and 3 bases from J, the gap between germline ends came to 17 bases. CDR1 and CDR2 (germline): MNHEY, SMNVEV (reference sequence). CDR3 in DNA: TGTGCCTCCGGGGCGGGACGAAACTACAATGAGCAGTTCTTC. Protein product: CASGAGRNYNEQFF.

This clonotype was recorded a few times. This sequence joins TRBV5-6 and TRBJ2-7, with D possibly being TRBD1 or TRBD2 (5 bases each). V was shortened by 0 bases and J by 0 bases, with 19 bases between the two germline ends. Per the germline V gene, CDR1 is SGHDT and CDR2 is YYEEEE. CDR3 size: 18 residues. The DNA for the CDR3 is TGTGCCAGCAGCTTGGAGTGGAAGAGGGGCAACCTCTCCTACGAGCAGTACTTC. This translates into CASSLEWKRGNLSYEQYF.

This clonotype was counted only a few times. V is TRBV6-4 and J is TRBJ1-6; TRBD1 aligns across 7 bases. The CDR3 covers 14 residues. Germline V gene sequence: CDR1 MRHNA, CDR2 SNTAGT. V trimming: 4 bases; J trimming: 7 bases; junction bases outside the gene matches: 4. Here the CDR3 DNA reads TGTGCCAGCAGTGCGACAGGGTTCAATTCACCCCTCCACTTT. This codes for CASSATGFNSPLHF.

This clonotype was observed a few times. The rearrangement uses TRBV12-3 or TRBV12-4 and TRBJ1-1; D is uncertain. The CDR3 runs 14 residues. V lost 2 bases and J lost 4, with 11 bases in between. CDR3: CASSLYRGSTEAFF. The CDR3 region has the DNA TGTGCCAGCAGTTTATATCGGGGAAGCACTGAAGCTTTCTTT.

The V call is TRBV4-3, the J call TRBJ2-1; unclear D gene. Germline CDR1 is LGHNA and CDR2 is YSLEER. V gave up 0 bases and J gave up 0 bases, with 6 bases separating them. The CDR3 covers 15 residues. The CDR3 is CASSQEPSSYNEQFF. CDR3 bases: TGCGCCAGCAGCCAAGAACCTAGCTCCTACAATGAGCAGTTCTTC.

V usage is TRBV12-3 or TRBV12-4 and J usage is TRBJ2-7; D could derive from TRBD1 or TRBD2 (7 bases each). The length of the CDR3 is 14 residues. Between the trimmed V and J ends, which lost 3 bases and 3 bases, there was a span of 12 bases. CDR3 DNA: TGTGCCAGCAGTTTGGGAGGGGGCCACTACGAGCAGTACTTC. Translation gives CASSLGGGHYEQYF.

CDR3 DNA: TGTACCATCAGGACAGGGAGCCCTGGGGCCAACGTCCTGACTTTC. Protein sequence: CTIRTGSPGANVLTF. This chain links TRBV3-1 with TRBJ2-6; the match to TRBD1 covers 8 bases. The CDR3 has 15 amino acids. Per germline, CDR1 LGHDT and CDR2 YNNKEL (reference sequence).

V and J are TRBV7-9 and TRBJ2-2; D is uncertain. Trimming pared 5 bases from V and 5 bases from J, leaving 18 bases between. The CDR3 contains 16 residues. Germline V gene lookup returns CDR1 SEHNR and CDR2 FQNEAQ (reference sequence). This chain's CDR3 is CASSRPKGTGTGELFF. In nucleotides, the CDR3 is TGTGCCAGCAGCCGACCCAAGGGTACCGGAACCGGGGAGCTGTTTTTT. Full variable domain (missing parts from reference TRBV7-9 and TRBJ2-2): DTGVSQNPRHKITKRGQNVTFRCDPISEHNRLYWYRQTLGQGPEFLTYFQNEAQLEKSRLLSDRFSAERPKGSFSTLEIQRTEQGDSAMYLCASSRPKGTGTGELFFGEGSRLTVL.

The V gene is TRBV15, the J gene TRBJ2-1; D is uncertain. V was pared by 1 base and J by 7 bases, with 5 bases between. Germline V CDR1 and CDR2: LNHNV, YYDKDF (reference sequence). CDR3 size: 12 residues. CDR3 sequence (DNA): TGTGCCACCAGCAGAGGTTCTAATGAGCAGTTCTTC. Protein sequence: CATSRGSNEQFF.